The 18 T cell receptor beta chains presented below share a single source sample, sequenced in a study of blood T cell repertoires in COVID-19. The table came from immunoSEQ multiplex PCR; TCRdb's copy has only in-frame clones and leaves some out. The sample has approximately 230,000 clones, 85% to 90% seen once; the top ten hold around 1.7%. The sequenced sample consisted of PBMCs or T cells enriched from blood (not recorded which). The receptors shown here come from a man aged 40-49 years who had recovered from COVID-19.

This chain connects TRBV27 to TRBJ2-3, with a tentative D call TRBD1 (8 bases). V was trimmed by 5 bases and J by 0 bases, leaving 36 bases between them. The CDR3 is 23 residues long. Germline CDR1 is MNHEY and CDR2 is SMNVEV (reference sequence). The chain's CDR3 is CASSRPYRDRRLALASSTDTQYF. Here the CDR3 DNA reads TGTGCCAGCAGTCGCCCGTACCGGGACAGGCGACTAGCCCTCGCCTCTAGCACAGATACGCAGTATTTT.

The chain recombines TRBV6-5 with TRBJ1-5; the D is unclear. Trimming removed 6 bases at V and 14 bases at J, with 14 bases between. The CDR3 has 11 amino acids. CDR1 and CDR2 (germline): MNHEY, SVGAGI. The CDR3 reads CASRIREKEHF. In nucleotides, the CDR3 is TGTGCCAGCAGAATCCGGGAAAAGGAGCATTTT.

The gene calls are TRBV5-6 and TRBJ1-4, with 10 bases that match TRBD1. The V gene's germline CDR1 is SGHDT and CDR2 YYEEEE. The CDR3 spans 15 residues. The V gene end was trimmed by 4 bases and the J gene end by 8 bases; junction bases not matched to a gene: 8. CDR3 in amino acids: CASSPAGQGSEKLFF. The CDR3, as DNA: TGTGCCAGCAGCCCAGCGGGACAGGGGAGCGAAAAACTGTTTTTT.

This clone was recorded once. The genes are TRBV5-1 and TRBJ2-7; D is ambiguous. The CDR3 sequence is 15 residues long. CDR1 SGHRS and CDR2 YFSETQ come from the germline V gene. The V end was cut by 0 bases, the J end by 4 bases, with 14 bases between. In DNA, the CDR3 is TGCGCCAGCAGCTTGGGCTTCAGTGGGCAATACGAGCAGTACTTC. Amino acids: CASSLGFSGQYEQYF.

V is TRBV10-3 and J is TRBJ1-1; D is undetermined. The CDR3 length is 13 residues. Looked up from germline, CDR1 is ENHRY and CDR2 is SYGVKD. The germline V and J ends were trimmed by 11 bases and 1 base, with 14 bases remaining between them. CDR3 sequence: CAAAQKGNTEAFF. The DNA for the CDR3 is TGTGCCGCGGCCCAAAAAGGGAACACTGAAGCTTTCTTT.

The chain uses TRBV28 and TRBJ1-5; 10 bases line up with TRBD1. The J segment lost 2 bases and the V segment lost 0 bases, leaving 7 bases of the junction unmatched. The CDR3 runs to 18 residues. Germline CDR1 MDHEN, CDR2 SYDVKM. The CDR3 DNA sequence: TGTGCCAGCAGTTTATGGAAGAGACAGGGGGCGGGCAATCAGCCCCAGCATTTT. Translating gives CASSLWKRQGAGNQPQHF.

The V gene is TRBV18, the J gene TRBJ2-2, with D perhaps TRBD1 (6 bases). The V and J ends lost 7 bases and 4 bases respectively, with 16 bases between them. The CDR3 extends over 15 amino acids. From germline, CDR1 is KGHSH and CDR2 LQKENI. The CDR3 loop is CASFPGTGSTGELFF. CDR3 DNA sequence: TGTGCCAGCTTCCCGGGTACAGGGTCCACCGGGGAGCTGTTTTTT.

The CDR3 reads CAISESGTGNYGYTF. Written as DNA, the CDR3 is TGTGCCATCAGTGAATCCGGGACAGGGAACTATGGCTACACCTTC. This rearrangement joins TRBV10-3 to TRBJ1-2; 9 nucleotides align to TRBD1. The CDR3 is 15 amino acids. Germline V CDR1 and CDR2: ENHRY, SYGVKD. V lost 3 bases to trimming and J lost 2 bases; unmatched junction nucleotides: 4.

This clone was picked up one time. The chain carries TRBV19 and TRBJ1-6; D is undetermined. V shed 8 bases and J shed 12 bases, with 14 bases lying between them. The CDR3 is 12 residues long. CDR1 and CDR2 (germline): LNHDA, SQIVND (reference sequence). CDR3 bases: TGTGCCAGTTCTCCCCCTTTACAACCCCTCCACTTT. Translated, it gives CASSPPLQPLHF.

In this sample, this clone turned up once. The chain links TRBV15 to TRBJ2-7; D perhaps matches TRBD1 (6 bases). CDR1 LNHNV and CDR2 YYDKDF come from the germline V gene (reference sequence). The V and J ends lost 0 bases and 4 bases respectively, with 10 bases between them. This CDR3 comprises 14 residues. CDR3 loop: CATSRDYREYEQYF. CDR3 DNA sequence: TGTGCCACCAGCAGAGATTACAGGGAATACGAGCAGTACTTC.

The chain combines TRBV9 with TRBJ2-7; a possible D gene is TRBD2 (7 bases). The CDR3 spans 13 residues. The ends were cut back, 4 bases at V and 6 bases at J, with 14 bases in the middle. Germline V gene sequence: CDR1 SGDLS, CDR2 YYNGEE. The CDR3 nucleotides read TGTGCCAGCAGCATAGGGGGGGGAACCGAGCAGTACTTC. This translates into CASSIGGGTEQYF.

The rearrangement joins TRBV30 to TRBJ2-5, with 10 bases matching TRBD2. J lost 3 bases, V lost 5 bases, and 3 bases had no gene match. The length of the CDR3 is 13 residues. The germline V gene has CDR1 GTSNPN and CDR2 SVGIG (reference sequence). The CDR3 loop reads CAWGGLAEETQYF. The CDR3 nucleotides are TGTGCCTGGGGCGGACTAGCGGAAGAGACCCAGTACTTC.

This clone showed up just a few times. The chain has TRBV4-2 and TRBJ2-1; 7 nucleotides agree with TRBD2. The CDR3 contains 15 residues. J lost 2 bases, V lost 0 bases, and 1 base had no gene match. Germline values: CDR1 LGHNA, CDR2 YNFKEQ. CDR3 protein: CASSQEAGPYNEQFF. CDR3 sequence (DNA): TGTGCCAGCAGCCAAGAAGCGGGGCCCTACAATGAGCAGTTCTTC.

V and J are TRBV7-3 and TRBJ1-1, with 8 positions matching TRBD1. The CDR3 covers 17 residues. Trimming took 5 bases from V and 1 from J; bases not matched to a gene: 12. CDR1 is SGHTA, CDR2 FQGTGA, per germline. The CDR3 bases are TGTGCCAGCAGCCCGAACAGGGGGGATAGCGGGAACACTGAAGCTTTCTTT. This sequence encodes CASSPNRGDSGNTEAFF.

This CDR3 reads CASSLTDRGLAFF. CDR3 sequence (DNA): TGTGCCAGCAGTTTGACCGACAGGGGGCTAGCTTTCTTT. The chain employs TRBV27 and TRBJ1-1; 10 positions agree with TRBD1. This CDR3 contains 13 residues. Losses at the gene ends were 3 bases for V and 10 bases for J; bases not matched to a gene: 5. Germline CDR1 MNHEY, CDR2 SMNVEV (reference sequence).

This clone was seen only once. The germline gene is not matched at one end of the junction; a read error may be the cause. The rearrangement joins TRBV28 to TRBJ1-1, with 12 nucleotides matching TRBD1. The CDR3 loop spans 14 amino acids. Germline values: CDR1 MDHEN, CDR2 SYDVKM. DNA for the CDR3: TGTGCCAGCAGTTTCGGGACAGGGGGCGAGGGAAGGCCTTTT. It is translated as CASSFGTGGEGRPF.

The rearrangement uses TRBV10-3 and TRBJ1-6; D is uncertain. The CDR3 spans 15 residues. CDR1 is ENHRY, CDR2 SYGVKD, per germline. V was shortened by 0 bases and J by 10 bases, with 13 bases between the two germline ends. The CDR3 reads CAISESSVVESPLHF. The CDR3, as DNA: TGTGCCATCAGTGAGTCGTCTGTGGTAGAGTCACCCCTCCACTTT.

As DNA, the CDR3 is TGTGCCAGCAGCGTAGCCCGGGGGGGTATGAATGAGCAGTTCTTC. Translation gives CASSVARGGMNEQFF. The V and J genes are TRBV9 and TRBJ2-1; 8 nucleotides match TRBD2. The CDR3 length is 15 residues. The ends lost 0 bases at V and 7 bases at J; junction bases unmatched: 6. Per the germline V gene, CDR1 is SGDLS and CDR2 is YYNGEE.